Here is one T cell receptor beta chain with its context. The antigen remains unidentified. The protocol was immunoSEQ multiplex PCR, while the TCRdb copy is restricted to in-frame clones and leaves out a portion. The sample lists more than 85,000 clones; about 90% were seen once. CDR1 and CDR2 from the germline V gene are MNHNS and SASEGT. The CDR3 runs to 15 residues. Trimming pared 2 bases from V and 0 bases from J, leaving 10 bases between. The data were taken from a study of T cell responses to AZD1222 COVID-19 vaccine. Study observations and caveats: The donors showed a predominance of white British ancestry and of females, with possible underestimation of clonal diversity. There were repertoire samples only from the period after the peak T cell response. The study found Spike-specific TCR breadth and depth rose after two AZD1222 doses.

The clonotype comes from an adult in good health. V usage is TRBV6-1 and J usage is TRBJ2-5; D possibly matches TRBD1 or TRBD2 (5 bases each). Sequences were derived from peripheral blood, sampled on day 0 of AZD1222 vaccination. In DNA form, the CDR3 reads TGTGCCAGCAGTGAACGGGGCAGATACCAAGAGACCCAGTACTTC. Residues: CASSERGRYQETQYF.